The clone carrying this T cell receptor beta chain was detected once. Its target is unknown. Other DNA sequences in the sample encode the same CDR3. The data originate from a study of T cell responses to AZD1222 COVID-19 vaccine. General study findings and limits: Most donors were white British and more were female, and clonal diversity was possibly underestimated.

The CDR3 spans 12 residues. V lost 0 bases, J lost 10 bases, and 8 bases lay in between. Germline CDR1 reads SGHRS; CDR2 reads YFSETQ. Data came from immunoSEQ multiplex PCR; TCRdb stores just in-frame clones and leaves some out. The data contain 85,000 to 90,000 clones, around nine tenths of them seen just once; the ten biggest clones take up approximately 5.2%. This specimen was peripheral blood, taken 28 days after the second AZD1222 dose. The TCR originated in an adult who received the AZD1222 COVID-19 vaccine. The V and J genes are TRBV5-1 and TRBJ2-1, with D possibly being TRBD1 (5 bases). The CDR3 sequence is CASSLGGGEQFF. CDR3 in DNA: TGCGCCAGCAGCTTGGGGGGCGGAGAGCAGTTCTTC.